This TCR beta chain was sequenced during a study of T cells in Graves' hyperthyroidism and ophthalmopathy. Study-wide points: In validation, the model predicted ophthalmopathy. These predictions came a median about 6.2 months before onset.

RNA transcripts served as the template for amplifying TCR beta CDR3 regions. The HTBI primer set served for first-round RT-PCR of the TCR CDR3. One entry per CDR3 protein, called by TCRdb with MiXCR from the multiplex PCR reads. The sample contains a few hundred thousand distinct CDR3 sequences, about 13% of which appear only once. No ophthalmopathy progression within 18 months constituted stable Graves' hyperthyroidism. Diagnosis of hyperthyroidism was new in patients aged 18 to 65, and its duration was under 2 months. The CDR3 extends over 15 amino acids. With V trimmed by 2 bases and J by 4 bases, 6 bases remained unmatched. Germline V gives CDR1 MGHRA, CDR2 YSYEKL. Only a few counts were recorded for this clonotype. Its antigen remains unidentified.

The V call is TRBV4-1, the J call TRBJ1-2; 8 bases line up with TRBD1. This TCR was recovered from a woman aged 18 to 35 with Graves' hyperthyroidism. The specimen was blood. The CDR3: CASSQTFQGAYGYTF. DNA of the CDR3: TGCGCCAGCAGCCAAACCTTTCAGGGGGCCTATGGCTACACCTTC.